A single sample is the source of the 9 T cell receptor beta chains below, sequenced in a study of shared clonotypes between healthy human individuals. TCRdb keeps only in-frame clones here, not all; method: immunoSEQ multiplex PCR. This sample has 800,000 to 1,200,000 clones, with approximately 80% found just once. Sequencing was carried out using memory CD4+ T cells from PBMCs. Subset indicated: CD45RA-negative fraction. Receptors were obtained from a man aged 18 to 30 in good health. Some clones in this sample may be carry-over from other donors' samples.

The CDR3 loop reads CASSFSRSDQSNYEQYF. CDR3 in DNA: TGTGCCAGCAGCTTTTCCAGATCGGATCAAAGCAACTACGAGCAGTACTTC. The V call is TRBV11-2, the J call TRBJ2-7, with D unresolved. The CDR3 has 17 amino acids. CDR1 and CDR2 (germline): SGHAT, FQNNGV. The V gene lost 3 bases and the J gene lost 3 bases, with 21 bases spanning the gap.

V is TRBV6-6 and J is TRBJ1-2; 8 nucleotides line up with TRBD1. The CDR3 loop spans 14 amino acids. In germline, CDR1 is MNHNY, CDR2 SVGAGI (reference sequence). V lost 2 bases, J lost 2 bases, and 1 base stayed unmatched. CDR3 protein: CASSYGQGNYGYTF. For the CDR3, the DNA is TGTGCCAGCAGTTACGGACAGGGAAACTATGGCTACACCTTC.

This clone has a handful of counts. The chain carries TRBV15 and TRBJ1-5, with D uncertain. Germline assignment: CDR1 LNHNV and CDR2 YYDKDF (reference sequence). The CDR3 is 15 residues long. V lost 0 bases and J lost 2, with 8 bases in between. This CDR3 is CATSRDHRGNQPQHF. CDR3 in DNA: TGTGCCACCAGCAGAGATCATAGGGGCAATCAGCCCCAGCATTTT.

This clone was counted a single time. The chain combines TRBV7-9 with TRBJ2-4; a possible D gene is TRBD1 (5 bases). Trimming pared 3 bases from V and 8 bases from J, leaving 11 bases between. The CDR3 sequence is 13 residues long. Germline V gene data show CDR1 as SEHNR and CDR2 as FQNEAQ (reference sequence). The DNA of the CDR3 is TGTGCCAGCAGCTTGGGGCAGGCCGACATTCAGTACTTC. Residues: CASSLGQADIQYF.

The J gene is TRBJ2-6, the V gene TRBV28; D possibly corresponds to TRBD2 (5 bases). CDR3 length equals 14 residues. V lost 6 bases and J lost 1, with 7 bases in between. Per the germline V gene, CDR1 is MDHEN and CDR2 is SYDVKM. The CDR3 DNA reads as TGTGCCAGCAGCCTAGCATCTGGGGCCAACGTCCTGACTTTC. Protein product: CASSLASGANVLTF.

V and J are TRBV27 and TRBJ1-3; TRBD1 agrees at 7 bases. After removal of 0 bases from V and 2 bases from J, the junction contained 4 bases not matched to a gene. This CDR3 has 16 amino acids. The germline V gene has CDR1 MNHEY and CDR2 SMNVEV (reference sequence). DNA for the CDR3: TGTGCCAGCAGTTTATCAGGGGGCTCAACTGGAAACACCATATATTTT. Its translation: CASSLSGGSTGNTIYF.

In this sample, this clone turned up many times. The gene calls are TRBV7-6 and TRBJ2-1; D possibly uses TRBD1 or TRBD2 (5 bases each). CDR3 size: 11 residues. The germline CDR1 and CDR2 sequences are SGHVS and FNYEAQ. V was pared by 5 bases and J by 8 bases, with 7 bases between. The CDR3 DNA reads as TGTGCCAGCAGCCTGGGGGATGAGCAGTTCTTC. Translating gives CASSLGDEQFF. The whole variable domain, remainder taken from reference TRBV7-6 and TRBJ2-1, is GAGVSQSPRYKVTKRGQDVALRCDPISGHVSLYWYRQALGQGPEFLTYFNYEAQQDKSGLPNDRFSAERPEGSISTLTIQRTEQRDSAMYRCASSLGDEQFFGPGTRLTVL.

The rearrangement links TRBV28 to TRBJ1-2; 7 bases are a match to TRBD1. Germline assignment: CDR1 MDHEN and CDR2 SYDVKM. Germline trimming cut 6 bases from V and 5 bases from J; bases unmatched to any gene: 9. The CDR3 spans 14 residues. CDR3 region: CASRTERTGYGYTF. CDR3 in DNA: TGTGCCAGCAGAACAGAACGGACAGGATATGGCTACACCTTC.

The rearrangement joins TRBV2 to TRBJ1-5; tentatively, D is TRBD1 (5 bases). Germline V gene lookup returns CDR1 SNHLY and CDR2 FYNNEI. V shed 1 base and J shed 4 bases, with 8 bases lying between them. The CDR3 sequence is 14 residues long. CDR3 amino acids: CASSEERQNQPQHF. Written as DNA, the CDR3 is TGTGCCAGCAGTGAAGAACGACAGAATCAGCCCCAGCATTTT.